The rows below give T cell receptor beta chains drawn from one sample of a study of beta chain features in type 1 diabetes. Sequencing was performed with immunoSEQ multiplex PCR; in TCRdb, only in-frame clones are kept and a portion is missing. The sample lists fewer than 350,000 clones, approximately 15% seen once, with approximately 0.015% in the top ten. Sequencing used naive CD4+ T cells from blood. The source is a young man with type 1 diabetes. The CDR3 runs from the conserved cysteine through the conserved F or W. Fields, in order: J gene, V gene, clone size, D gene, CDR3 length, CDR3 DNA, CDR3 protein. The D gene is left open where the match is weak. Some rows mark clone size as missing; the rest say once, few, many or name a class of expanded clone.

>TRBJ2-1|TRBV11-2|NA|TRBD2|16
TGTGCCAGCTTGAGCGGGAGAGGCGCGTCCTACAATGAGCAGTTCTTC
CASLSGRGASYNEQFF
>TRBJ2-4|TRBV5-1|few|NA|17
TGCGCCAGCAGGCCGGGACTCCAGGGCTTAGCCAAAAACATTCAGTACTTC
CASRPGLQGLAKNIQYF
>TRBJ1-1|TRBV19|few|NA|15
TGTGCCAGTAGTATTGGGCAGGTCGCGAGCACTGAAGCTTTCTTT
CASSIGQVASTEAFF
>TRBJ2-1|TRBV5-1|NA|NA|14
TGCGCCAGCAGCTTGGTTGCAGACTACAATGAGCAGTTCTTC
CASSLVADYNEQFF
>TRBJ1-2|TRBV2|few|NA|13
TGTGCCAGCACCGAAACAGGGCCCTATGGCTACACCTTC
CASTETGPYGYTF
>TRBJ1-2|TRBV6-5|few|TRBD1|14
TGTGCCAGCAGTGCGACAGGGTCCGGCTATGGCTACACCTTC
CASSATGSGYGYTF
>TRBJ2-7|TRBV4-3|few|TRBD1|17
TGCGCCAGCAGCCAAGATTTCGGGACAGGGGGCAGCGACGAGCAGTACTTC
CASSQDFGTGGSDEQYF
>TRBJ2-2|TRBV18|few|NA|14
TGTGCCAGCTCACCATTCAGATCCACCGGGGAGCTGTTTTTT
CASSPFRSTGELFF
>TRBJ1-1|TRBV28|NA|NA|15
TGTGCCAGCAGTGATCCGGGACAAATGAACACTGAAGCTTTCTTT
CASSDPGQMNTEAFF
>TRBJ2-3|TRBV29-1|few|TRBD2|17
TGCAGCGCCCCATGGGGACTAGCGGGTTATAGCACAGATACGCAGTATTTT
CSAPWGLAGYSTDTQYF
>TRBJ2-7|TRBV7-6|NA|TRBD2|13
TGTGCCAGCAGGCCGCGGGGAGGGGCGAAGCAGTACTTC
CASRPRGGAKQYF
>TRBJ1-4|TRBV6-5|few|TRBD1|14
TGTGCCGGGGGACAGGGTGTATTGGGTGAAAAACTGTTTTTT
CAGGQGVLGEKLFF
>TRBJ2-1|TRBV27|few|NA|15
TGTGCCAGCAGTTATTGGACTGGAAGGTACAATGAGCAGTTCTTC
CASSYWTGRYNEQFF
>TRBJ2-1|TRBV30|NA|NA|13
TGTGCCTGGAACCCAGGTTCCTACAATGAGCAGTTCTTC
CAWNPGSYNEQFF
>TRBJ2-5|TRBV25-1|NA|TRBD2|15
TGTGCCAGCAGTGAATTGCCTAGCGGGAGTGGGGCCCAGTACTTC
CASSELPSGSGAQYF
>TRBJ2-2|TRBV5-4|NA|NA|15
TGTGCCAGCAGCCAGGGACTTCAGAACACCGGGGAGCTGTTTTTT
CASSQGLQNTGELFF
>TRBJ2-7|TRBV11-2|few|TRBD2|15
TGTGCCAGCAGAGGGCTTAGCGGGAGAGTGAACGAGCAGTACTTC
CASRGLSGRVNEQYF
>TRBJ1-2|TRBV10-3|NA|NA|14
TGTGCCATCAGTGAGTCTGACCTGGGCTACGGCTACACCTTC
CAISESDLGYGYTF
>TRBJ2-1|TRBV2|few|NA|13
TGTGCCGGGGCGGGGGCAGGCTACAATGAGCAGTTCTTC
CAGAGAGYNEQFF
>TRBJ2-5|TRBV4-1|NA|NA|16
TGCGCCAGCAGCCAAGGACAGAACAGGGGGGGCGAGACCCAGTACTTC
CASSQGQNRGGETQYF
>TRBJ2-7|TRBV28|few|TRBD2|17
TGTGCCAGCAGTTTCCCACGGACTAGCGGGAAAGAATACGAGCAGTACTTC
CASSFPRTSGKEYEQYF
>TRBJ2-5|TRBV7-9|NA|TRBD2|13
TGTGCCAGCCGAGGAGGCGGGGGAGAGACCCAGTACTTC
CASRGGGGETQYF
>TRBJ1-1|TRBV4-3|NA|NA|11
TGCGCCAGCAGCCGGCATACTGAAGCTTTCTTT
CASSRHTEAFF
>TRBJ2-1|TRBV11-3|NA|NA|13
TGTGCCAGCAGCTATAGCAGATACAATGAGCAGTTCTTC
CASSYSRYNEQFF
>TRBJ1-1|TRBV5-6|few|NA|12
TGTGCCAGCAGCTCGCGACAGGTTGAAGCTTTCTTT
CASSSRQVEAFF
>TRBJ2-3|TRBV14|few|TRBD1|15
TGTGCCAGCACCCCCGGACAGGGAAGTGGAGATACGCAGTATTTT
CASTPGQGSGDTQYF
>TRBJ2-5|TRBV7-2|NA|TRBD2|14
TGTGCCAGCACCCGGGGGGGGTATGCAGAGACCCAGTACTTC
CASTRGGYAETQYF
>TRBJ2-2|TRBV25-1|few|NA|14
TGTGCCAGCAGTGAATCCATTGGAGCCGGGGAGCTGTTTTTT
CASSESIGAGELFF
>TRBJ1-1|TRBV28|NA|NA|14
TGTGCCAGCAGTCCGACAAGGATGAACACTGAAGCTTTCTTT
CASSPTRMNTEAFF
>TRBJ2-7|TRBV5-4|few|NA|15
TGTGCCAGCAGCTTCGAGGCAGGGAGGTCCTACGAGCAGTACTTC
CASSFEAGRSYEQYF
>TRBJ1-5|TRBV18|few|NA|15
TGTGCCAGCTCACCCCGGCAGGGAACGAATCAGCCCCAGCATTTT
CASSPRQGTNQPQHF
>TRBJ2-7|TRBV27|few|TRBD1|11
TGTGCCAGCAGTTCGGGACAGCAGCAGTACTTC
CASSSGQQQYF
>TRBJ1-4|TRBV5-1|NA|NA|14
TGCGCCAGCAGCTTGTGGCAGGGTAATGAAAAACTGTTTTTT
CASSLWQGNEKLFF
>TRBJ1-1|TRBV4-2|NA|NA|15
TGTGCCAGCAGCCGACCGACGGACAGGAACACTGAAGCTTTCTTT
CASSRPTDRNTEAFF
>TRBJ2-3|TRBV28|NA|TRBD2|15
TGTGCCAGCAGTGAGCGGGGGGCGCGCACAGATACGCAGTATTTT
CASSERGARTDTQYF
>TRBJ2-5|TRBV5-1|few|TRBD2|15
TGCGCCAGCAGAGCTGCGACTAGCGGGGAAGAGACCCAGTACTTC
CASRAATSGEETQYF
>TRBJ2-5|TRBV2|NA|TRBD2|14
TGTGCCACGAAACGGGACGGGGGGGAAGAGACCCAGTACTTC
CATKRDGGEETQYF